In its sample, the clone carrying this T cell receptor (beta chain) was seen once. These data belong to a study of control samples from healthy donors and cancer patients. Assay: immunoSEQ multiplex PCR; the TCRdb copy retains only in-frame clones and omits some. The sample has 70,000 to 85,000 clones; 75% to 95% are singletons. The V end lost 4 bases, the J end lost 13 bases, and 11 bases lay between the germline ends. The CDR3 spans 11 residues. The germline V gene encodes CDR1 SGHTA and CDR2 FQGNSA. The sequenced sample consisted of blood. This receptor was obtained from a man in his forties or fifties in good health. The V gene is TRBV7-2, the J gene TRBJ2-1; D may be TRBD2 (6 bases). The CDR3 coding sequence is TGTGCCAGCAGCTCGGGGGTGGTCCAGTTCTTC. Translating gives CASSSGVVQFF.